One sample yielded the 27 T cell receptor beta chains listed below, sequenced in a study of Graves' ophthalmopathy and Graves' hyperthyroidism. Amplified TCR beta CDR3 regions were obtained using RNA transcripts as template. HTBI primers served in a first-round RT-PCR, which a second-round multiplex PCR followed. TCRdb used MiXCR to reprocess the multiplex PCR reads, holding one entry per CDR3 protein. The data show over a million distinct CDR3 sequences, 35% to 45% seen once. The sample consisted of peripheral blood or thyroid tissue (not recorded which). These receptors originate from an adult man with Graves' hyperthyroidism.

The chain links TRBV7-3 to TRBJ2-5; D is possibly TRBD1 or TRBD2 (6 bases each). CDR3 size: 15 residues. Between the trimmed V and J ends, which lost 5 bases and 4 bases, there was a span of 17 bases. The germline V gene has CDR1 SGHTA and CDR2 FQGTGA. CDR3 in DNA: TGTGCCAGCAGCCTGCGGGACACCCCAGGAGAGACCCAGTACTTC. As protein: CASSLRDTPGETQYF. Complete variable domain (other parts from reference TRBV7-3 and TRBJ2-5): GAGVSQTPSNKVTEKGKYVELRCDPISGHTALYWYRQSLGQGPEFLIYFQGTGAADDSGLPNDRFFAVRPEGSVSTLKIQRTERGDSAVYLCASSLRDTPGETQYFGPGTRLLVL.

This clonotype was seen ten or more times. The J gene is TRBJ1-5, the V gene TRBV7-8; TRBD1 might be the D (5 bases). V was clipped by 3 bases and J by 11 bases, with 14 bases between them. The V gene's germline CDR1 is SGHVS and CDR2 FQNEAQ. The CDR3 extends over 13 amino acids. The CDR3 DNA reads TGTGCCAGCAGCTTGGGGGGTCCCCAAACCCAGCATTTT. Translation gives CASSLGGPQTQHF.

The DNA for the CDR3 is TGCAGCGTTGAGCCACAGGGGGCGGCCGAGCAGTACTTC. Protein: CSVEPQGAAEQYF. The chain employs TRBV29-1 and TRBJ2-7, with 9 bases matching TRBD1. The V segment lost 3 bases and the J segment 6 bases; nucleotides outside the gene matches: 6. Germline V gene lookup returns CDR1 SQVTM and CDR2 ANQGSEA. The CDR3 extends over 13 amino acids.

This clonotype was counted a single time. V gene TRBV9 combines with J gene TRBJ2-7; 9 nucleotides align to TRBD2. This CDR3 has 15 amino acids. Germline CDR1 reads SGDLS; CDR2 reads YYNGEE. Trimming took 5 bases from V and 0 from J; bases not matched to a gene: 6. The CDR3 bases are TGTGCCAGCAGTAGGACTAGCGTGGGCTCCTACGAGCAGTACTTC. Translation: CASSRTSVGSYEQYF.

This clonotype was seen only a few times. The chain recombines TRBV5-1 with TRBJ1-6; D may be TRBD1 (6 bases). This CDR3 comprises 17 residues. Trimming took off 5 bases at V and 6 bases at J, with 21 bases between the two ends. Germline V lookup: CDR1 SGHRS, CDR2 YFSETQ. CDR3 sequence: CASRLNGGGGPNSPLHF. Here the CDR3 DNA reads TGCGCCAGCAGATTGAACGGGGGCGGTGGTCCTAATTCACCCCTCCACTTT.

To note about this clonotype: Possible read error: a much larger clone is one base away. The chain is built from TRBV7-2 and TRBJ1-5; no reliable D call. Germline CDR1 SGHTA, CDR2 FQGNSA. The CDR3 totals 15 residues. V was pared by 4 bases and J by 1 base, with 11 bases between. The CDR3 reads CASSSLTASNQPQHF. The CDR3, as DNA: TGTGCCAGCAGCTCCCTAACGGCAAGCAATCAGCCCCAGCATTTT.

This clonotype was detected a few times. The gene calls are TRBV7-9 and TRBJ1-4, with D perhaps TRBD1 (6 bases). This CDR3 is 20 amino acids long. Germline V CDR1 and CDR2: SEHNR, FQNEAQ (reference sequence). V was shortened by 1 base and J by 0 bases, with 21 bases between the two germline ends. The CDR3 nucleotides read TGTGCCAGCAGCTTAGGAATTGGACAGCGAAACCCCTCAACTAATGAAAAACTGTTTTTT. Translating gives CASSLGIGQRNPSTNEKLFF. Using reference TRBV7-9 and TRBJ1-4 for the parts outside the CDR3, the full variable domain is DTGVSQNPRHKITKRGQNVTFRCDPISEHNRLYWYRQTLGQGPEFLTYFQNEAQLEKSRLLSDRFSAERPKGSFSTLEIQRTEQGDSAMYLCASSLGIGQRNPSTNEKLFFGSGTQLSVL.

This clonotype was picked up a small number of times. The J gene is TRBJ2-7, the V gene TRBV2; 8 bases match TRBD1. Germline CDR1 is SNHLY and CDR2 is FYNNEI. After removal of 3 bases from V and 6 bases from J, the junction contained 7 bases not matched to a gene. This CDR3 contains 14 residues. Here the CDR3 reads CASSDDRGISEQYF. In DNA, the CDR3 is TGTGCCAGCAGTGACGACAGGGGCATTAGCGAGCAGTACTTC.

This clonotype was seen many times. This chain connects TRBV20-1 to TRBJ2-5; no firm D call. V was shortened by 3 bases and J by 4 bases, with 9 bases between the two germline ends. The CDR3 has 12 residues. From germline, CDR1 is DFQATT and CDR2 SNEGSKA (reference sequence). The CDR3 region is CSASLQAETQYF. CDR3 sequence (DNA): TGCAGTGCTAGTCTCCAGGCAGAGACCCAGTACTTC.

Turning to this clonotype: One junction end disagrees with the germline gene, perhaps due to a read error. The chain joins TRBV29-1 to TRBJ2-6; D not resolved. Germline V gives CDR1 SQVTM, CDR2 ANQGSEA. The CDR3 contains 10 residues. The CDR3, as DNA: TGCAGCGTTGGGTCCAACACTGAAGCTTTC. It encodes CSVGSNTEAF.

The J gene is TRBJ1-1, the V gene TRBV10-3; possibly TRBD1 for D (5 bases). The CDR3 runs 14 residues. V was shortened by 0 bases and J by 2 bases, with 7 bases between the two germline ends. The V gene's germline CDR1 is ENHRY and CDR2 SYGVKD. The DNA for the CDR3 is TGTGCCATCAGTGAGTCTGGGGCCAACACTGAAGCTTTCTTT. Protein sequence: CAISESGANTEAFF.

CDR3 DNA sequence: TGCGCCAGCAGCCAAGCAGGGGGCGCCTACGAGCAGTACTTC. The encoded protein is CASSQAGGAYEQYF. The chain joins TRBV4-1 to TRBJ2-7; the match to TRBD1 covers 8 bases. The CDR3 is made up of 14 amino acids. The V and J ends lost 1 base and 2 bases, in that order; junction bases with no gene match: 1. CDR1 is MGHRA and CDR2 is YSYEKL in the germline V gene.

This clonotype was seen repeatedly, ten times or more. The chain has TRBV15 and TRBJ1-5, with a possible D match to TRBD1 (5 bases). In germline, CDR1 is LNHNV, CDR2 YYDKDF (reference sequence). The CDR3 is made up of 16 amino acids. Deletions cut 1 base from V and 0 bases from J, with 10 bases between. The CDR3 is CATSRGQIDSNQPQHF. CDR3 DNA sequence: TGTGCCACCAGCAGAGGACAGATTGATAGCAATCAGCCCCAGCATTTT.

The rearrangement links TRBV29-1 to TRBJ2-5, with 9 bases fitting TRBD1. The CDR3 loop spans 13 amino acids. The V gene's germline CDR1 is SQVTM and CDR2 ANQGSEA. J lost 9 bases, V lost 7 bases, and 12 bases had no gene match. The CDR3 nucleotides read TGCAGCGGGGGGACAGGGCGCAATCAGCCCCAGTACTTC. Encoded protein: CSGGTGRNQPQYF.

The chain links TRBV29-1 to TRBJ1-1, with D unresolved. This CDR3 contains 13 residues. The germline CDR1 and CDR2 sequences are SQVTM and ANQGSEA. With 4 bases removed from V and 1 base from J, the gap between germline ends came to 10 bases. This chain's CDR3 is CSVVGSKNTEAFF. CDR3 DNA: TGCAGCGTTGTGGGGTCAAAGAACACTGAAGCTTTCTTT.

This clonotype was seen only once. V is TRBV7-2 and J is TRBJ2-5, with 10 positions matching TRBD1. Trimming cost V 5 bases and J 4 bases; bases outside gene matches: 10. The CDR3 loop spans 16 amino acids. Germline lookup yields CDR1 SGHTA and CDR2 FQGNSA. DNA of the CDR3: TGTGCCAGCAGCCAACGGACAGGGGGGCATACAGAGACCCAGTACTTC. The encoded protein is CASSQRTGGHTETQYF.

This clonotype was detected only a few times. A read error may be the cause here, since a much bigger clone is one base away. This CDR3 reads CSVIPGQGAYEQYF. The CDR3 DNA sequence: TGCAGTGTCATACCGGGACAGGGGGCCTACGAGCAGTACTTC. The V gene is TRBV20-1, the J gene TRBJ2-7; 11 bases are shared with TRBD1. The CDR3 sequence is 14 residues long. Germline V gives CDR1 DFQATT, CDR2 SNEGSKA (reference sequence). V lost 7 bases and J lost 2; bases outside the gene matches: 7.

The rearrangement links TRBV28 to TRBJ2-7; 7 nucleotides agree with TRBD1. This CDR3 comprises 14 residues. Trimming took 7 bases from V and 2 from J; bases not matched to a gene: 8. From germline, CDR1 is MDHEN and CDR2 SYDVKM. The CDR3, as DNA: TGTGCCAGCACGGTAGGGACAGCCACCTACGAGCAGTACTTC. This codes for CASTVGTATYEQYF. Looking up the rest from reference TRBV28 and TRBJ2-7 gives the full variable domain: DVKVTQSSRYLVKRTGEKVFLECVQDMDHENMFWYRQDPGLGLRLIYFSYDVKMKEKGDIPEGYSVSREKKERFSLILESASTNQTSMYLCASTVGTATYEQYFGPGTRLTVT.

This clonotype showed up many times. This sequence joins TRBV10-3 and TRBJ2-7; the D is unclear. This CDR3 has 11 residues. V was cut by 2 bases and J by 3 bases, with 2 bases left in between. Germline V lookup: CDR1 ENHRY, CDR2 SYGVKD. The DNA of the CDR3 is TGTGCCATCAGTGAGGTCTACGAGCAGTACTTC. It is translated as CAISEVYEQYF.

The chain employs TRBV5-1 and TRBJ1-1; a weak D match, TRBD1 (6 bases). Trimming cost V 4 bases and J 8 bases, with 15 bases left between them. The CDR3 loop spans 13 amino acids. Germline V gene lookup returns CDR1 SGHRS and CDR2 YFSETQ. This chain's CDR3 is CASSPDPGGEAFF. The CDR3 DNA sequence: TGCGCCAGCAGCCCGGACCCGGGGGGCGAAGCTTTCTTT.

The chain employs TRBV7-9 and TRBJ1-2; a weak D match, TRBD1 (5 bases). This CDR3 has 14 amino acids. V was cut by 5 bases and J by 5 bases, with 15 bases left in between. In germline, CDR1 is SEHNR, CDR2 FQNEAQ (reference sequence). The CDR3 protein is CASSGQEGLYGYTF. Here the CDR3 DNA reads TGTGCCAGCAGCGGACAAGAGGGACTTTATGGCTACACCTTC.

The sample holds a few counts of this clonotype. The genes are TRBV6-5 and TRBJ1-3; TRBD1 matches 7 bases. The CDR3 has 14 residues. The V and J ends lost 2 bases and 4 bases, in that order; junction bases with no gene match: 2. The germline gives CDR1 MNHEY, CDR2 SVGAGI. The CDR3 region has the DNA TGTGCCAGCAGTTACGACAGGGAAGGAAACACCATATATTTT. Protein product: CASSYDREGNTIYF.

This clonotype was recorded many times. This chain links TRBV6-9 with TRBJ1-2; possibly TRBD1 for D (5 bases). Germline V gene sequence: CDR1 MNHGY, CDR2 SVAAGI. The V and J ends lost 4 bases and 6 bases respectively, with 15 bases between them. This CDR3 has 14 residues. The CDR3: CASSSDGQRDGYTF. The CDR3 DNA reads as TGTGCCAGCAGTTCGGATGGACAACGTGATGGCTACACCTTC.

This clonotype was detected only a few times. The rearrangement joins TRBV12-3 or TRBV12-4 to TRBJ1-5; weak D call: TRBD1 (6 bases). The CDR3 consists of 15 residues. Trimming cost V 1 base and J 7 bases, with 14 bases left between them. CDR3 sequence (DNA): TGTGCCAGCAGTTTAGTTGGTTCAGGGGTCCAGCCCCAGCATTTT. It codes for CASSLVGSGVQPQHF.

The J gene is TRBJ1-5, the V gene TRBV11-3; D possibly corresponds to TRBD1 (5 bases). The V end was cut by 3 bases, the J end by 0 bases, with 12 bases between. This CDR3 region has 16 residues. CDR1 and CDR2 from the germline V gene are SGHNT and YENEEA. Here the CDR3 reads CASSLDTRTSNQPQHF. The CDR3 DNA is TGTGCCAGCAGCTTGGACACGAGGACTAGCAATCAGCCCCAGCATTTT.

This clonotype has ten or more counts. The rearrangement uses TRBV6-6 and TRBJ1-6, with D unclear. The CDR3 has 14 amino acids. The V end was cut by 6 bases, the J end by 9 bases, with 15 bases between. Per the germline V gene, CDR1 is MNHNY and CDR2 is SVGAGI (reference sequence). Written as DNA, the CDR3 is TGTGCCAGCAGCCAAGTGGGGATCGGTTCACCCCTCCACTTT. It encodes CASSQVGIGSPLHF.

This clonotype appeared many times. The rearrangement uses TRBV10-2 and TRBJ1-1; 7 nucleotides agree with TRBD1. Germline V lookup: CDR1 WSHSY, CDR2 SAAADI. J lost 8 bases, V lost 7 bases, and 4 bases had no gene match. This CDR3 has 11 amino acids. CDR3 loop: CASTRQGEAFF. The CDR3 DNA follows: TGCGCCAGCACCCGACAGGGCGAAGCTTTCTTT.